A selection of T cell receptor beta chains follows, all from one sample in a study of blood T cell repertoires in COVID-19. TCRdb's copy holds only in-frame clones and misses some; the assay was immunoSEQ multiplex PCR. Among approximately 290,000 clones listed, about 86% were seen once. The sequencing input was peripheral blood. The source is a person between 65 and 79 years old with COVID-19, enrolled during active disease. Each CDR3 is given with its conserved first and last residue. D genes are given only for firm matches. The size of a clone is reported for some rows only, either as once, few or many, or as a class for expanded clones.

v_call	d_call	j_call	clone_size	cdr3_nt	cdr3_aa
TRBV7-9	TRBD1	TRBJ1-4	-	TGTGCCAGCAGCTTCCTCTCCTACAGGGGGCGGAGGGCGGAAGAAAAACTGTTTTTT	CASSFLSYRGRRAEEKLFF
TRBV19	-	TRBJ2-2	-	TGTGCCAGTAGTATAGTCTCGGGAGTCGGGACCGGGGAGCTGTTTTTT	CASSIVSGVGTGELFF
TRBV7-9	TRBD1	TRBJ2-7	-	TGTGCCAGCAGCTCGTTGGGGACAGCCTCCTACGAGCAGTACTTC	CASSSLGTASYEQYF
TRBV15	TRBD1	TRBJ2-7	-	TGTGCCACCAGCTTATATCAGGGGGCACGCTACGAGCAGTACTTC	CATSLYQGARYEQYF
TRBV4-1	TRBD1	TRBJ1-6	few	TGCGCCAGCAGCCAAGATAGAAGGGGACAGTATAATTCACCCCTCCACTTT	CASSQDRRGQYNSPLHF
TRBV6-2/TRBV6-3	-	TRBJ2-1	-	TGTGCCAGCAGTTACTCGAGAAACAATGAGCAGTTCTTC	CASSYSRNNEQFF
TRBV6-2/TRBV6-3	-	TRBJ1-5	few	TGTGCCAGCAGTCAACAGGGCCTCGGCCAGCCCCAGCATTTT	CASSQQGLGQPQHF
TRBV5-6	-	TRBJ1-6	-	TGTGCCAGCAGCTTGGCCGGCGGCGGCTATAATTCACCCCTCCACTTT	CASSLAGGGYNSPLHF
TRBV3-1/TRBV3-2	TRBD1	TRBJ1-1	-	TGTGCCAGCAGCCAAGATGATTTAACTTGGACAGGGATCTTCGTGAACACTGAAGCTTTCTTT	CASSQDDLTWTGIFVNTEAFF
TRBV7-2	-	TRBJ2-7	-	TGTGCCAGCAGCCCCGGGTCGGCGGTGGGTGAGCAGTACTTC	CASSPGSAVGEQYF
TRBV6-5	TRBD1	TRBJ1-4	-	TGTGCCAGCAGCGTCCGGGACAGGGGTGAAAAACTGTTTTTT	CASSVRDRGEKLFF
TRBV23-1	TRBD1	TRBJ1-2	once	TGCGCCAGCAGTCAGGCGGTCGGGAACAGGGGGCCCGGCTACACCTTC	CASSQAVGNRGPGYTF
TRBV6-5	-	TRBJ2-5	-	TGTGCCAGCAGCGGTGCAGGGGCTAGGGAGACCCAGTACTTC	CASSGAGARETQYF
TRBV7-2	-	TRBJ1-4	-	TGTGCCAGCAGCTTACGTGGGCAGGCTAATGAAAAACTGTTTTTT	CASSLRGQANEKLFF
TRBV7-2	-	TRBJ2-5	-	TGTGCCAGCAGCTTATCCAGGGTAGGCGGGACAGAGACCCAGTACTTC	CASSLSRVGGTETQYF
TRBV5-1	TRBD1	TRBJ1-1	-	TGCGCCAGCAGCCTAAGACAGGGTATGAACACTGAAGCTTTCTTT	CASSLRQGMNTEAFF
TRBV3-1/TRBV3-2	-	TRBJ1-4	few	TGTGCCAGCAGCCAAAAAAGGAGGAGTGAAAAACTGTTTTTT	CASSQKRRSEKLFF
TRBV12-2	-	TRBJ1-4	few	TGTGCAAGTCGCTTAGGGACAGTCAATGAGGCTGAAAAACTGTTTTTT	CASRLGTVNEAEKLFF
TRBV7-3	-	TRBJ2-1	-	TGTGCCAGCAGCTCATTCCCCGGGGGTACTGAGCAGTTCTTC	CASSSFPGGTEQFF
TRBV14	-	TRBJ1-3	-	TGTGCCAGCAGCCAATTTACGAGCTCTGGAAACACCATATATTTT	CASSQFTSSGNTIYF
TRBV30	-	TRBJ1-1	-	TGTGCCTGGAGTGTACTTGAGGGAACTGAAGCTTTCTTT	CAWSVLEGTEAFF
TRBV19	TRBD1	TRBJ2-6	-	TGTGCCAGTAGGACGGGACAGGGAATCTCTGGGGCCAACGTCCTGACTTTC	CASRTGQGISGANVLTF
TRBV2	TRBD1	TRBJ2-7	-	TGTGCCAGCAGTGTACAGGGGGCCTACGAGCAGTACTTC	CASSVQGAYEQYF
TRBV6-6	TRBD2	TRBJ2-3	-	TGTGCCAGCAGTTACGGGACTAGCGGGGTGGATACGCAGTATTTT	CASSYGTSGVDTQYF
TRBV6-5	-	TRBJ1-1	-	TGTGCCACAGCGACAGGCATGAACACTGAAGCTTTCTTT	CATATGMNTEAFF
TRBV2	-	TRBJ1-2	-	TGTGCCAGCAGTCGAGACTACAGGGTTGCAAACTATGGCTACACCTTC	CASSRDYRVANYGYTF
TRBV5-1	TRBD1	TRBJ2-3	once	TGCGCCAGCAGCTTGGGGACAGGGGTGAGCACAGATACGCAGTATTTT	CASSLGTGVSTDTQYF
TRBV28	-	TRBJ1-1	-	TGTGCCAGCAACGGGGTGAGGAACACTGAAGCTTTCTTT	CASNGVRNTEAFF
TRBV6-5	-	TRBJ2-3	once	TGTGCCAGCAGCGCACGGGTCACAGATACGCAGTATTTT	CASSARVTDTQYF
TRBV6-2/TRBV6-3	TRBD1	TRBJ1-4	-	TGTGCCAGCAGCCAGACAGGGATTAATGAAAAACTGTTTTTT	CASSQTGINEKLFF
TRBV7-3	TRBD2	TRBJ2-2	-	TGTGCCAGCAGCAAAGGACTAGCGCAGAACACCGGGGAGCTGTTTTTT	CASSKGLAQNTGELFF
TRBV6-5	-	TRBJ1-3	-	TGTGCGGTCGCAAACGGTGTAGGAAACACCATATATTTT	CAVANGVGNTIYF
TRBV9	-	TRBJ1-2	-	TGTGCCAGCAGCGTAATCCCAGGGGGCTACACCTTC	CASSVIPGGYTF
TRBV15	-	TRBJ2-3	-	TGTGCCACCAGTAGACGGGCGGGGAATAAAGATACGCAGTATTTT	CATSRRAGNKDTQYF
TRBV15	TRBD1	TRBJ2-3	-	TGTGCCACCAGGTCGGGACAGGGGGTCGCAGATACGCAGTATTTT	CATRSGQGVADTQYF
TRBV5-1	TRBD1	TRBJ2-1	-	TGCGCCAGCAGCTTAGGGACAGGCGGTGAGCAGTTCTTC	CASSLGTGGEQFF
TRBV14	-	TRBJ2-3	once	TGTGCCAGCAGCCAAGATCGTTGGGCTACAGATACGCAGTATTTT	CASSQDRWATDTQYF
TRBV7-8	-	TRBJ2-5	-	TGTGCCAGCAGCTTGACAGGACTAGTTCAAGAGACCCAGTACTTC	CASSLTGLVQETQYF
TRBV7-2	-	TRBJ2-1	-	TGTGCCAGCAGCTTAGCGGAGAGGTACAATGAGCAGTTCTTC	CASSLAERYNEQFF
TRBV10-3	TRBD1	TRBJ2-3	-	TGTGCCATCAGCGAAGGACAGGGGCCAGATACGCAGTATTTT	CAISEGQGPDTQYF
TRBV28	-	TRBJ1-3	-	TGTGCCAGCAGTTTAGCGGGCAGTAGCTCTGGAAACACCATATATTTT	CASSLAGSSSGNTIYF
TRBV7-3	TRBD2	TRBJ2-1	-	TGTGCCAGCAGCCTGGGAGGGGTAGGTGAGCAGTTCTTC	CASSLGGVGEQFF
TRBV19	TRBD1	TRBJ1-4	-	TGTGCCACCACAGGGGGTTATGAAAAACTGTTTTTT	CATTGGYEKLFF
TRBV5-1	TRBD2	TRBJ2-5	-	TGCGCCAGCAGCCCGGTGACCGGGGGGGCTGGGGAGACCCAGTACTTC	CASSPVTGGAGETQYF
TRBV7-8	TRBD1	TRBJ1-6	-	TGTGCCAGCAGCCGAGGGACAGGGGTACTGAATTCACCCCTCCACTTT	CASSRGTGVLNSPLHF